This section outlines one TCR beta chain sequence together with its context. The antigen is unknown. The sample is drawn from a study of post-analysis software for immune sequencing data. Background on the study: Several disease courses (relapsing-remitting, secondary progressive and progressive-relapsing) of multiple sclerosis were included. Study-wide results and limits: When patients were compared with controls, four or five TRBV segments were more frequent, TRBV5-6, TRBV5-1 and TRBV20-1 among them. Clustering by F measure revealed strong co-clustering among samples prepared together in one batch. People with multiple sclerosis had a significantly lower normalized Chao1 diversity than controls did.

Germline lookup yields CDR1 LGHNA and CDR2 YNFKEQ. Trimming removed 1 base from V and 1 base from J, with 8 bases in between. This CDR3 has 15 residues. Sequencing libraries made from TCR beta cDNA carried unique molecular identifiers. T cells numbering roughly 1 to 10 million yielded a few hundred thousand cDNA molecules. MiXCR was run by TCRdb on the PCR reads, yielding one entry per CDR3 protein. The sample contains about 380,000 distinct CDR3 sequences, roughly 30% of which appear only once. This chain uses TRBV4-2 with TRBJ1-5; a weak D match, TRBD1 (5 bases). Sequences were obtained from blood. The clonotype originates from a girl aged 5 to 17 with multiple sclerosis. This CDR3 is CASSQVGDSNQPQHF. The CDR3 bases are TGTGCCAGCAGCCAAGTGGGGGACAGCAATCAGCCCCAGCATTTT.